The clone carrying this T cell receptor (beta chain) has at least ten counts. From RNA transcripts, TCR beta CDR3 regions were amplified. First-round RT-PCR with HTBI primers amplified the TCR CDR3 region. In TCRdb, the multiplex PCR reads were re-called with MiXCR into one record per CDR3 protein. This sample has approximately 370,000 distinct CDR3 sequences; 15% to 20% occur once, and the top ten carry more than 30%. Each diagnosis was grounded in clinical symptoms, serum thyroxine and TRAb, thyroid ultrasound, and orbital computed tomography. The entry originates in a study of T cells in Graves' hyperthyroidism and ophthalmopathy. V dropped 6 bases and J dropped 5 bases, with 7 bases sitting between them. The CDR3 is made up of 12 amino acids.

The TCR was taken from a woman aged 25 to 39 with Graves' hyperthyroidism that later progressed to Graves' ophthalmopathy. The chain has TRBV12-3 or TRBV12-4 and TRBJ2-2; D call uncertain. The sample taken for sequencing was blood. The CDR3 protein is CASSFQTGELFF. The CDR3 DNA reads as TGTGCCAGCAGCTTCCAAACCGGGGAGCTGTTTTTT.